What follows describes a single TCR beta chain. Original analysis: Amplified reference gene primers provided the basis for estimating nucleated cell counts. TCRdb's table, derived via immunoSEQ multiplex PCR, lists solely in-frame clones and lacks some. V and J calls and clone size follow that table, whereas D and trimming were derived from the DNA. This sample has 65,000 to 70,000 clones, with 79% found just once. This CDR3 spans 19 amino acids. J lost 0 bases, V lost 2 bases, and 9 bases had no gene match. Germline CDR1 is MNHEY and CDR2 is SVGEGT. This entry belongs to a study of blood T cell repertoires in COVID-19. Study-wide background: Some COVID-19 samples were acute and others convalescent; all came from the United States, Italy and Spain. Sample material is recorded as cDNA or gDNA derived from T cells, B-cell-depleted T cells, or PBMCs.

This clonotype originated in a human donor in a cohort sampled during active COVID-19. Sequencing used peripheral blood. V usage is TRBV6-2 or TRBV6-3 and J usage is TRBJ2-2; 10 bases align to TRBD1. The CDR3 reads CASSYAPGQGPANTGELFF. The DNA of the CDR3 is TGTGCCAGCAGTTACGCGCCGGGACAGGGGCCCGCGAACACCGGGGAGCTGTTTTTT.